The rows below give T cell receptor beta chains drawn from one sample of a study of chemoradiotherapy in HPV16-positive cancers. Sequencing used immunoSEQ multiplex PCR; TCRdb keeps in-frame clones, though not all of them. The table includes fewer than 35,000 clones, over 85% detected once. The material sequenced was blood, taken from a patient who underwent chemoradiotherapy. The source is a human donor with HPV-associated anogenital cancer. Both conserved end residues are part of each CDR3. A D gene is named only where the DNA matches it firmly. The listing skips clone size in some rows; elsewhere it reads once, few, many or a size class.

TGTGCCAGCTCACCACCGGTGAAGGACAGGGGCGAGCAGTACTTC,CASSPPVKDRGEQYF,TRBJ2-7,TRBD1,.,TRBV18
TGTGCCAGCAGCCCGGACAGGCGATTCTATGGCTACACCTTC,CASSPDRRFYGYTF,TRBJ1-2,TRBD1,.,TRBV5-6
TGTGCCAGCAGTTTAGCTGTGGGGAACACCGGGGAGCTGTTTTTT,CASSLAVGNTGELFF,TRBJ2-2,.,.,TRBV6-1
TGTGCCAGCAGCTCTGAGCCTAGCGGGAACGAGCAGTACTTC,CASSSEPSGNEQYF,TRBJ2-7,TRBD2,.,TRBV11-2
TGTGCCAGCAGCGGGACAGGATATACCTATGGCTACACCTTC,CASSGTGYTYGYTF,TRBJ1-2,TRBD1,few,TRBV7-9
TGTGCCAGTAACACTCGGGGCAATCAGCCCCAGCATTTT,CASNTRGNQPQHF,TRBJ1-5,.,once,TRBV19
TGTGCCAGCAGCTTAGAACAGGGCGGACAGCCCCAGCATTTT,CASSLEQGGQPQHF,TRBJ1-5,.,.,TRBV7-7
TGTGCCAGCAGCTTGGTTGGGGTAGGCTATGGCTACACCTTC,CASSLVGVGYGYTF,TRBJ1-2,.,once,TRBV5-6
TGTGCCAGCACGGAGGGGGGGACGGTTACTGAAGCTTTCTTT,CASTEGGTVTEAFF,TRBJ1-1,.,.,TRBV28
TGTGCCAGCAGCTTAACGCCCCAGATCTCTGGGGCCAACGTCCTGACTTTC,CASSLTPQISGANVLTF,TRBJ2-6,.,.,TRBV7-3
TGTGCCAGCAGTTACTCTGCTAGCGTCTACGAGCAGTACTTC,CASSYSASVYEQYF,TRBJ2-7,.,.,TRBV6-6
TGTGCCAGCAGCTTAGGCCCTCCTGGGGGTGTGACAGGCCAAGAGACCCAGTACTTC,CASSLGPPGGVTGQETQYF,TRBJ2-5,.,.,TRBV11-2
TGTGCCAGCAGCAGCGACAGGGGCTACGAGCAGTACTTC,CASSSDRGYEQYF,TRBJ2-7,TRBD1,.,TRBV7-2
TGTGCCAGCACCCTACGACCCGGGGGAATCTACGAGCAGTACTTC,CASTLRPGGIYEQYF,TRBJ2-7,.,.,TRBV27
TGTGCCAGCAGCACGGGACAGGGGGCGGGGGGCTACACCTTC,CASSTGQGAGGYTF,TRBJ1-2,TRBD1,.,TRBV7-2
TGCGCCAGCAGCTCGGGACAGGGTGAGGTCTATGGCTACACCTTC,CASSSGQGEVYGYTF,TRBJ1-2,TRBD1,.,TRBV5-1
TGTGCCAGCAGTTTAGGGCTCTCCTACGAGCAGTACTTC,CASSLGLSYEQYF,TRBJ2-7,.,.,TRBV27
TGCAGCGTTGAAGTTCCCGGACCTATAGAGCAGTACTTC,CSVEVPGPIEQYF,TRBJ2-7,.,.,TRBV29-1
TGTGCCAGCAGCCCCACCCCGTTTCGACCCTACGAGCAGTACTTC,CASSPTPFRPYEQYF,TRBJ2-7,.,.,TRBV5-4
TGTGCCAGCTCACCGGGGGCGGTGAGCTCCTATAATTCACCCCTCCACTTT,CASSPGAVSSYNSPLHF,TRBJ1-6,.,.,TRBV18
TGTGCCAGCAGCTTACGCCCGGGCGGTTCGGTCGATGGCTACACCTTC,CASSLRPGGSVDGYTF,TRBJ1-2,.,.,TRBV11-2
TGTGCCACCAGCCCCCGACTAGCGGGAGATAATGAGCAGTTCTTC,CATSPRLAGDNEQFF,TRBJ2-1,TRBD2,.,TRBV15
TGTGCCAGCAGCACCAGACAGGGCTGGGGCGAGCAGTACTTC,CASSTRQGWGEQYF,TRBJ2-7,TRBD1,.,TRBV11-2
TGTGCCAGCAGTTACATTGCAGGGGATTCACCCCTCCACTTT,CASSYIAGDSPLHF,TRBJ1-6,.,.,TRBV6-5
TGCAGCGTTGGCGGGAGAGGTCTCGAGCAGTACTTC,CSVGGRGLEQYF,TRBJ2-7,TRBD2,once,TRBV29-1
TGTGCCAGCAGTAAGGACAGGGCTGGGGCCAACGTCCTGACTTTC,CASSKDRAGANVLTF,TRBJ2-6,TRBD1,.,TRBV2
TGTGCCAGCAGCCCACGGACTAGCGGGACCCTCTACGAGCAGTACTTC,CASSPRTSGTLYEQYF,TRBJ2-7,TRBD2,.,TRBV9
TGTGCCAGCTGCTCTACCACAGATACGCAGTATTTT,CASCSTTDTQYF,TRBJ2-3,.,.,TRBV6-5
TGTGCCAGCAGCCCCAACTCCGGACAAGTCAACAAAGCTTTCTTT,CASSPNSGQVNKAFF,TRBJ1-1,.,once,TRBV7-3
TGTGCCAGCAGCACGCGACTAGCGGGGTTCTCCTACAATGAGCAGTTCTTC,CASSTRLAGFSYNEQFF,TRBJ2-1,TRBD2,.,TRBV7-2
TGTGCCAGCAGCGAGGGACTAGCGGTCTACGAGCAGTACTTC,CASSEGLAVYEQYF,TRBJ2-7,TRBD2,.,TRBV7-2
TGTGCCAGCTCACCACGCGGATACGAGCAGTACTTC,CASSPRGYEQYF,TRBJ2-7,.,.,TRBV18
TGTGCCAGCAGTGAACCCCTCCGGGGGATCAGGGGGAAAGAGACCCAGTACTTC,CASSEPLRGIRGKETQYF,TRBJ2-5,.,.,TRBV6-1
TGTGCCAGCAGCTTAGAGGGGGCTCGGTACAATGAGCAGTTCTTC,CASSLEGARYNEQFF,TRBJ2-1,TRBD1,.,TRBV7-3
TGTGCCAGCAGCTTCCCGACAGGGGAAAATGAAAAACTGTTTTTT,CASSFPTGENEKLFF,TRBJ1-4,TRBD1,.,TRBV7-9
TGCGCCAGCCGGGCGTGGGCCACAGATACGCAGTATTTT,CASRAWATDTQYF,TRBJ2-3,.,.,TRBV5-1
TGTGCCAGCAGCTTGGCCCCCTCCTACGAGCAGTACTTC,CASSLAPSYEQYF,TRBJ2-7,.,.,TRBV5-5
TGCAGCGTTCGACGGACTAGCGAAGAGACCCAGTACTTC,CSVRRTSEETQYF,TRBJ2-5,TRBD2,.,TRBV29-1
TGTGCCAGCGTAACGGGACAGACCTACGAGCAGTACTTC,CASVTGQTYEQYF,TRBJ2-7,TRBD1,.,TRBV2
TGTGCCACCAGCAGAGTCGGGGCCCCGGGCAATCAGCCCCAGCATTTT,CATSRVGAPGNQPQHF,TRBJ1-5,.,.,TRBV15
TGTGCCACCAGCAGAGTGATCACCGGGGAGCTGTTTTTT,CATSRVITGELFF,TRBJ2-2,.,.,TRBV15
TGTGCCAGTAGCGGACTAGCGGGAGCTAGCCAGTACTTC,CASSGLAGASQYF,TRBJ2-5,TRBD2,.,TRBV19